These 11 T cell receptor beta chains share one sample of origin, sequenced in a study of CD8 T cells in ankylosing spondylitis. TCRdb processed the 5' RACE reads anew with MiXCR; each CDR3 protein has one entry. The sample holds about 69,000 distinct CDR3 sequences, under 5.5% seen once. Sample: blood, either unsorted or a sorted T cell fraction (not recorded which). These receptors were collected from a male donor with ankylosing spondylitis or in good health (not recorded which).

This clonotype was counted between two and nine times. A much larger clone lies a single base off, so this may be a read error. The rearrangement links TRBV12-3 or TRBV12-4 to TRBJ2-5; D gene unclear. The CDR3 has 12 residues. CDR3 loop: CASSSAGEAQYF. CDR3 nucleotide sequence: TGTGCCAGCAGTTCGGCCGGAGAGGCCCAGTACTTC.

This clonotype was seen ten or more times. The rearrangement links TRBV12-3 or TRBV12-4 to TRBJ1-1, with D unclear. The CDR3 totals 11 residues. The ends were cut back, 7 bases at V and 0 bases at J, with 3 bases in the middle. The CDR3 DNA follows: TGTGCCAGCAAGTTGAACACTGAAGCTTTCTTT. This translates into CASKLNTEAFF.

This clonotype showed up many times. The chain uses TRBV11-1 and TRBJ2-3; TRBD2 agrees at 10 bases. Germline-derived CDR1 and CDR2 are SGHAT and FQDESV (reference sequence). The CDR3 loop spans 18 amino acids. V shed 5 bases and J 3 bases; nucleotides not matched to a gene: 14. Here the CDR3 DNA reads TGTGCCAGCAGCCTCGGTTTGGGTAGCGGGGGGACTACAGATACGCAGTATTTT. It yields the protein CASSLGLGSGGTTDTQYF.

This clonotype was seen ten or more times. The V gene is TRBV5-1, the J gene TRBJ2-2, with 7 nucleotides matching TRBD2. There are 16 residues in the CDR3. Germline values: CDR1 SGHRS, CDR2 YFSETQ. V was pared by 0 bases and J by 0 bases, with 2 bases of the junction left unmatched. The CDR3 DNA reads TGCGCCAGCAGCTTGGGCGCGGGGGCGAACACCGGGGAGCTGTTTTTT. Translated: CASSLGAGANTGELFF. The entire variable domain, with the rest obtained from reference TRBV5-1 and TRBJ2-2, is as follows: KAGVTQTPRYLIKTRGQQVTLSCSPISGHRSVSWYQQTPGQGLQFLFEYFSETQRNKGNFPGRFSGRQFSNSRSEMNVSTLELGDSALYLCASSLGAGANTGELFFGEGSRLTVL.

At least ten counts were recorded for this clonotype. The J gene is TRBJ1-5, the V gene TRBV12-3 or TRBV12-4; TRBD1 agrees at 7 bases. The CDR3 sequence is 12 residues long. V was pared by 6 bases and J by 4 bases, with 0 bases of the junction left unmatched. CDR3 region: CASRQGNQPQHF. In nucleotides, the CDR3 is TGTGCCAGCAGACAGGGGAATCAGCCCCAGCATTTT.

This clonotype occurred a few times. The chain joins TRBV7-3 to TRBJ2-1; D remains ambiguous. Between the trimmed V and J ends, which lost 3 bases and 2 bases, there was a span of 8 bases. This CDR3 region has 14 residues. CDR1 is SGHTA and CDR2 is FQGTGA in the germline V gene. This CDR3 reads CASSFRVPYNEQFF. CDR3 nucleotide sequence: TGTGCCAGCAGCTTCCGGGTCCCCTACAATGAGCAGTTCTTC.

In this sample, this clonotype turned up many times. The chain recombines TRBV3-1 with TRBJ2-7, with 10 positions matching TRBD1. J gave up 2 bases and V 0 bases, and 4 bases lay outside the gene matches. This CDR3 has 16 amino acids. Germline V gives CDR1 LGHDT, CDR2 YNNKEL (reference sequence). The CDR3 sequence: CASSQDRDRGPYEQYF. CDR3 bases: TGTGCCAGCAGCCAAGACCGGGACAGGGGACCCTACGAGCAGTACTTC.

J is TRBJ1-4 and V is TRBV7-9; no reliable D call. CDR3 length: 13 residues. Trimming removed 11 bases from V and 7 bases from J, with 17 bases in between. The germline CDR1 and CDR2 sequences are SEHNR and FQNEAQ (reference sequence). CDR3: CAAGRPRSEKLFF. In DNA, the CDR3 is TGTGCCGCCGGCAGGCCGAGGAGTGAAAAACTGTTTTTT. The full variable domain, its missing parts supplied by reference TRBV7-9 and TRBJ1-4, is DTGVSQNPRHKITKRGQNVTFRCDPISEHNRLYWYRQTLGQGPEFLTYFQNEAQLEKSRLLSDRFSAERPKGSFSTLEIQRTEQGDSAMYLCAAGRPRSEKLFFGSGTQLSVL.

Ten or more counts support this clonotype. This rearrangement joins TRBV2 to TRBJ2-1; D gene uncertain. The V end lost 7 bases, the J end lost 9 bases, and 13 bases lay between the germline ends. The CDR3 consists of 12 residues. The germline V gene has CDR1 SNHLY and CDR2 FYNNEI. In DNA form, the CDR3 reads TGTGCCAGCAAGTGGGCTTCGGGTGAGCAGTTCTTC. Protein: CASKWASGEQFF.

This clonotype was seen many times. The V and J genes are TRBV7-2 and TRBJ2-7; the D gene is possibly TRBD2 (5 bases). Germline V lookup: CDR1 SGHTA, CDR2 FQGNSA. This CDR3 contains 15 residues. Trimming pared 2 bases from V and 0 bases from J, leaving 11 bases between. Here the CDR3 DNA reads TGTGCCAGCAGCTTATTGAGAGGGAGCTCCTACGAGCAGTACTTC. This translates into CASSLLRGSSYEQYF.

This clonotype was picked up many times. V gene TRBV15 combines with J gene TRBJ1-5, with 7 bases lining up with TRBD1. The junction had 12 bases not matched to a gene; V was cut back by 5 bases and J by 11 bases. This CDR3 comprises 14 residues. CDR1 and CDR2 from the germline V gene are LNHNV and YYDKDF (reference sequence). This chain's CDR3 is CATSPQGGSLSQHF. CDR3 DNA sequence: TGTGCCACCAGCCCCCAGGGGGGGTCTCTGTCCCAGCATTTT.